Below are 10 T cell receptor beta chains sequenced from a single sample in a study of blood T cell repertoires in COVID-19. Clones were read by immunoSEQ multiplex PCR, and TCRdb kept only the in-frame ones, dropping some. The sample yields about 160,000 clones, approximately 81% seen once. The sample was peripheral blood. These receptors all stem from a human donor with acute or convalescent COVID-19. The donor label of this sample is uncertain.

The chain is built from TRBV6-4 and TRBJ2-1, with a possible D match to TRBD2 (6 bases). This CDR3 comprises 15 residues. Germline V gene data show CDR1 as MRHNA and CDR2 as SNTAGT. V was shortened by 6 bases and J by 0 bases, with 12 bases between the two germline ends. CDR3 sequence reads: CASRPLASSYNEQFF. The CDR3 coding sequence is TGTGCCAGCAGACCCCTAGCGAGCTCCTACAATGAGCAGTTCTTC.

The genes are TRBV30 and TRBJ2-2; possibly TRBD1 for D (6 bases). This CDR3 is built from 13 residues. CDR1 is GTSNPN and CDR2 is SVGIG in the germline V gene (reference sequence). The germline V and J ends were trimmed by 1 base and 5 bases, with 8 bases remaining between them. DNA for the CDR3: TGTGCCTGGAGTGGACAGGCGACCGGGGAGCTGTTTTTT. This sequence encodes CAWSGQATGELFF.

The table lists this clone with a count of one. J is TRBJ1-2 and V is TRBV7-3; 10 nucleotides align to TRBD1. Germline values: CDR1 SGHTA, CDR2 FQGTGA. The CDR3 is made up of 14 amino acids. The V gene end was trimmed by 5 bases and the J gene end by 6 bases; junction bases not matched to a gene: 6. CDR3: CASSPDRGSDGYTF. DNA of the CDR3: TGTGCCAGCAGCCCGGACAGGGGGTCTGATGGCTACACCTTC.

The V and J genes are TRBV28 and TRBJ2-2; TRBD1 aligns across 8 bases. V was pared by 4 bases and J by 5 bases, with 12 bases of the junction left unmatched. Germline assignment: CDR1 MDHEN and CDR2 SYDVKM. The CDR3 spans 17 residues. The CDR3 DNA sequence: TGTGCCAGCAGTTCCCTCGGACAGGGTCGGTTGACCGGGGAGCTGTTTTTT. Amino acid sequence: CASSSLGQGRLTGELFF.

The chain links TRBV3-1 (or the pseudogene TRBV3-2) to TRBJ2-7; 16 nucleotides line up with TRBD2. The CDR3 totals 16 residues. Per germline, CDR1 LGHDT and CDR2 YNNKEL (reference sequence). After removal of 3 bases from V and 2 bases from J, the junction contained 1 base not matched to a gene. As DNA, the CDR3 is TGTGCCAGCAGCCAGGGGACTAGCGGGGGGGCCTACGAGCAGTACTTC. As protein: CASSQGTSGGAYEQYF.

The genes are TRBV7-9 and TRBJ1-2, with no clear D. Germline V gene sequence: CDR1 SEHNR, CDR2 FQNEAQ (reference sequence). This CDR3 has 15 amino acids. Trimming took off 4 bases at V and 7 bases at J, with 19 bases between the two ends. CDR3 in DNA: TGTGCCAGCAGCTCCCCGGTAGGACTCCAAGGTGGCTACACCTTC. Translating gives CASSSPVGLQGGYTF. Together with reference TRBV7-9 and TRBJ1-2, the CDR3 gives the full variable domain: DTGVSQNPRHKITKRGQNVTFRCDPISEHNRLYWYRQTLGQGPEFLTYFQNEAQLEKSRLLSDRFSAERPKGSFSTLEIQRTEQGDSAMYLCASSSPVGLQGGYTFGSGTRLTVV.

The chain is built from TRBV5-1 and TRBJ1-3; tentative D call: TRBD1 (6 bases). Trimming cost V 4 bases and J 0 bases, with 14 bases left between them. CDR1 is SGHRS, CDR2 YFSETQ, per germline. The CDR3 loop spans 16 amino acids. Here the CDR3 reads CASSEQGVGSGNTIYF. The CDR3 nucleotides read TGCGCCAGCAGCGAACAGGGAGTTGGCTCTGGAAACACCATATATTTT.

The V and J genes are TRBV5-1 and TRBJ1-4; TRBD1 matches 7 bases. With 4 bases clipped from V and 4 bases from J, the junction kept 7 bases outside the gene matches. In germline, CDR1 is SGHRS, CDR2 YFSETQ. The CDR3 contains 15 residues. The CDR3 region is CASSDPQGNNEKLFF. DNA of the CDR3: TGCGCCAGCAGCGACCCACAGGGGAATAATGAAAAACTGTTTTTT.

This clone was seen only a few times. V usage is TRBV5-5 and J usage is TRBJ1-1, with TRBD1 matching 7 bases. After removal of 2 bases from V and 13 bases from J, the junction contained 8 bases not matched to a gene. Germline assignment: CDR1 SGHKS and CDR2 YYEKEE (reference sequence). The CDR3 has 12 residues. The CDR3 sequence: CASSLITGEDFF. In nucleotides, the CDR3 is TGTGCCAGCAGCTTAATAACAGGGGAGGATTTCTTT.

V and J are TRBV11-3 and TRBJ1-1; no clear D. The germline V gene encodes CDR1 SGHNT and CDR2 YENEEA. The CDR3 runs 17 residues. V was shortened by 5 bases and J by 4 bases, with 23 bases between the two germline ends. CDR3 nucleotide sequence: TGTGCCAGCAGCCCCGGGAGGTATGACTCTCGGGGCACTGAAGCTTTCTTT. It yields the protein CASSPGRYDSRGTEAFF.